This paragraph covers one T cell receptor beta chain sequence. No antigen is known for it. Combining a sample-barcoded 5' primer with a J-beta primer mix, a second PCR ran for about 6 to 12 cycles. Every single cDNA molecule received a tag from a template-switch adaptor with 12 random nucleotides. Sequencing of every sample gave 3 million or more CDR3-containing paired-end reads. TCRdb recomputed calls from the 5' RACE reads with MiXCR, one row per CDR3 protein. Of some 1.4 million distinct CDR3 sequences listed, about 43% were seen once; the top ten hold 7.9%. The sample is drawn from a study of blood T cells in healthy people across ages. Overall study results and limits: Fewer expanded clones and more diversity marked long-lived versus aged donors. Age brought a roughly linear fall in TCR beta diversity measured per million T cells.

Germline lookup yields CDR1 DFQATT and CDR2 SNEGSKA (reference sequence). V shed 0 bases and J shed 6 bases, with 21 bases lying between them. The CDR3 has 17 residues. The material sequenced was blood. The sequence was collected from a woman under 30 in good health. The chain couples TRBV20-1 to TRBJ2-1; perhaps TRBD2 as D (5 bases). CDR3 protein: CSARDPSSWGGGNEQFF. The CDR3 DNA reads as TGCAGTGCTAGAGATCCCTCCTCCTGGGGTGGAGGCAATGAGCAGTTCTTC.